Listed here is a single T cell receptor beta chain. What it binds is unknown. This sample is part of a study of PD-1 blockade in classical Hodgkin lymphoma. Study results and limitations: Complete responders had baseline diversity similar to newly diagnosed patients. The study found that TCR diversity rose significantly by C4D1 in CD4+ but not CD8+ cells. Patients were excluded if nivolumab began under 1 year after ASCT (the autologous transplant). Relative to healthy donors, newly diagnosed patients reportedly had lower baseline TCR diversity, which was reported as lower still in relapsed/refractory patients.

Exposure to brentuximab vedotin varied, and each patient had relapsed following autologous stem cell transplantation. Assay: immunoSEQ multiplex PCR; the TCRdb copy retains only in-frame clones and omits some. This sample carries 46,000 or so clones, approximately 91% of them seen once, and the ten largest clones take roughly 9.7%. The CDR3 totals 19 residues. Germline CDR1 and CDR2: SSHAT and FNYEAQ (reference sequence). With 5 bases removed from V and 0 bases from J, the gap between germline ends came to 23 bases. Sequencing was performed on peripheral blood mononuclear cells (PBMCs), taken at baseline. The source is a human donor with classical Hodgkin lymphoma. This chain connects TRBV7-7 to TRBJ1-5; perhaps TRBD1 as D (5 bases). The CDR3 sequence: CASSLQDHLTDNSNQPQHF. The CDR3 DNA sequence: TGTGCCAGCAGCCTACAGGACCATCTCACTGATAATAGCAATCAGCCCCAGCATTTT.